This T cell receptor (beta chain) derives from a study of graft-versus-host responses after intestinal transplantation. Sequenced by immunoSEQ multiplex PCR; TCRdb stores in-frame clones only, minus some. The profile covers 20,000 to 30,000 clones, with less than 90% appearing a single time and approximately 1.2% taken by the ten largest. The V and J ends lost 0 bases and 6 bases respectively, with 7 bases between them. Germline CDR1 and CDR2: LGHNA and YNFKEQ. The length of the CDR3 is 13 residues. The sequence came from a human patient who received an intestinal transplant, so some T cells may come from the graft donor. This specimen was PBMCs, taken 27 to 29 days after intestinal transplant. The rearrangement joins TRBV4-2 to TRBJ2-3; the D is unclear. CDR3 sequence reads: CASSQDRRDTQYF. CDR3 sequence (DNA): TGTGCCAGCAGCCAAGATCGGCGGGATACGCAGTATTTT.